This TCR beta chain was retrieved from a study of identical twins. The ends were cut back, 6 bases at V and 4 bases at J, with 15 bases in the middle. This CDR3 region has 14 residues. Looked up from germline, CDR1 is MNHNS and CDR2 is SASEGT. This clonotype was observed a handful of times. TCRdb called the 5' RACE reads again in MiXCR, with one record for every CDR3 protein. The sample carries 250,000 to 350,000 distinct CDR3 sequences, approximately 8% recorded once. These data were also reused for a study on yellow fever vaccine responses in identical twins.

This sequence originates from a woman between 18 and 29 years old in good health. Sequenced input: memory (CD45RO+) T cells sorted from blood. The J gene is TRBJ1-2, the V gene TRBV6-1; D perhaps matches TRBD1 (5 bases). This CDR3 reads CASRGAGTAYGYTF. The CDR3 DNA sequence: TGTGCCAGCAGAGGAGCTGGGACGGCCTATGGCTACACCTTC.